This is a list of T cell receptor beta chains from one sample in a study of PD-1 blockade in classical Hodgkin lymphoma. Only in-frame clones appear in the TCRdb table, and some are missing; sequencing was by immunoSEQ multiplex PCR. The profile shows around 90,000 clones, over 75% of them singletons. The specimen comprised peripheral blood mononuclear cells (PBMCs), sampled before the fourth cycle of nivolumab. These receptors all come from a human donor with classical Hodgkin lymphoma. CDR3s include the opening cysteine and the closing phenylalanine or tryptophan. The D gene is left open where the match is weak. Size is stated for part of the rows, as once, few or many counts, or as a class when the clone is expanded.

D: -
size: once
V: TRBV28
J: TRBJ1-2
DNA: TGTGCCAGCAGGACTACAGGGTTTTATGGCTACACCTTC
CDR3: CASRTTGFYGYTF

D: -
size: -
V: TRBV5-1
J: TRBJ1-2
DNA: TGCGCCAGCAGCTTGAGGGGGTTAAATGGCTACACCTTC
CDR3: CASSLRGLNGYTF

D: -
size: -
V: TRBV5-1
J: TRBJ2-1
DNA: TGCGCCAGCAGCTTGGGGGTGGGGAATGAGCAGTTCTTC
CDR3: CASSLGVGNEQFF

D: -
size: -
V: TRBV11-2
J: TRBJ2-3
DNA: TGTGCCAGCAGCTTAGGAGCTTTTTCTAGCACAGATACGCAGTATTTT
CDR3: CASSLGAFSSTDTQYF

D: -
size: -
V: TRBV20-1
J: TRBJ2-7
DNA: TGCAGTGCTAGACGGGCCTACGAGCAGTACTTC
CDR3: CSARRAYEQYF

D: -
size: once
V: TRBV7-9
J: TRBJ1-2
DNA: TGTGCCAGCAGCCTGGGTCCGGCGGGCTACACCTTC
CDR3: CASSLGPAGYTF

D: -
size: -
V: TRBV19
J: TRBJ1-4
DNA: TGTGCCAGTAGTCTGGAGGATAGCGAACTGTTTTTT
CDR3: CASSLEDSELFF

D: -
size: -
V: TRBV2
J: TRBJ2-5
DNA: TGTGCCAGCAGTGAAGAGGAGGAGGAGACCCAGTACTTC
CDR3: CASSEEEEETQYF

D: -
size: few
V: TRBV4-3
J: TRBJ2-1
DNA: TGCGCCAGCAGCCAAGATCTAGGAGGGGCAGAATACTCCTACAATGAGCAGTTCTTC
CDR3: CASSQDLGGAEYSYNEQFF

D: -
size: few
V: TRBV5-5
J: TRBJ1-5
DNA: TGTGCCAGCAGCTCCAGCCCGTGGGGGGGGAATCAGCCCCAGCATTTT
CDR3: CASSSSPWGGNQPQHF

D: -
size: -
V: TRBV5-1
J: TRBJ2-3
DNA: TGCGCCAGCAGCTTGGTTTGGGGGGATAGCACAGATACGCAGTATTTT
CDR3: CASSLVWGDSTDTQYF

D: -
size: -
V: TRBV6-6
J: TRBJ2-7
DNA: TGTGCCAGCAGTTACGGGGCGGAGTTCTCCTACGAGCAGTACTTC
CDR3: CASSYGAEFSYEQYF

D: -
size: once
V: TRBV2
J: TRBJ1-1
DNA: TGTGCCAGCAGTCAACAGGGTGCCACTGAAGCTTTCTTT
CDR3: CASSQQGATEAFF

D: TRBD2
size: -
V: TRBV7-3
J: TRBJ2-5
DNA: TGTGCCAGCAGCTTATTCGCGGGAGGCGGAGAGACCCAGTACTTC
CDR3: CASSLFAGGGETQYF

D: -
size: -
V: TRBV7-9
J: TRBJ1-2
DNA: TGTGCCAGCAGCTTATTCTCAGAAGATGGCTACACCTTC
CDR3: CASSLFSEDGYTF

D: -
size: -
V: TRBV28
J: TRBJ2-3
DNA: TGTGCCAGCAGGGCCAGAACAGATACGCAGTATTTT
CDR3: CASRARTDTQYF

D: -
size: -
V: TRBV15
J: TRBJ2-7
DNA: TGTGCCACCAGCAGAGGCCAGGGGACCTACTACGAGCAGTACTTC
CDR3: CATSRGQGTYYEQYF

D: -
size: -
V: TRBV5-1
J: TRBJ2-3
DNA: TGCGCCAGCAGCTTGGATACCACAGATACGCAGTATTTT
CDR3: CASSLDTTDTQYF

D: -
size: -
V: TRBV10-3
J: TRBJ2-1
DNA: TGTGCCATCAGTGAGTCCGGACAGTCATTGGGGGGTGAGCAGTTCTTC
CDR3: CAISESGQSLGGEQFF

D: -
size: -
V: TRBV27
J: TRBJ2-7
DNA: TGTGCCAGCACTCGAACCGGGAGATTCGGATACGAGCAGTACTTC
CDR3: CASTRTGRFGYEQYF

D: TRBD1
size: once
V: TRBV28
J: TRBJ2-7
DNA: TGTGCCAGCAGTTTACCAGGGGGCAACGAGCAGTACTTC
CDR3: CASSLPGGNEQYF

D: -
size: few
V: TRBV6-5
J: TRBJ2-6
DNA: TGTGCCAGCAGTCCTCTATCCTCTGGGGCCAACGTCCTGACTTTC
CDR3: CASSPLSSGANVLTF

D: -
size: -
V: TRBV5-1
J: TRBJ2-3
DNA: TGCGCCAGCAGCCCCGGACTGAACACAGATACGCAGTATTTT
CDR3: CASSPGLNTDTQYF

D: -
size: -
V: TRBV11-1
J: TRBJ2-1
DNA: TGTGCCAGCAGCTTTCGGGGACGGAGGGGGGCAAATGAGCAGTTCTTC
CDR3: CASSFRGRRGANEQFF

D: TRBD1
size: -
V: TRBV28
J: TRBJ2-1
DNA: TGTGCCAGCAGTTTGGGATTCACTGGACAGGGCGTCGGGCAGTTCTTC
CDR3: CASSLGFTGQGVGQFF

D: TRBD1
size: -
V: TRBV5-1
J: TRBJ2-7
DNA: TGCGCCAGCAGCTTTGGACAGGGGACCTACGAGCAGTACTTC
CDR3: CASSFGQGTYEQYF

D: TRBD2
size: -
V: TRBV7-3
J: TRBJ2-3
DNA: TGTGCCAGCAGCCCGGGACTAGGCTTGGGCACAGATACGCAGTATTTT
CDR3: CASSPGLGLGTDTQYF

D: -
size: few
V: TRBV28
J: TRBJ1-5
DNA: TGTGCCAGCAGACCCTCCGGGAGCCATCAGCCCCAGCATTTT
CDR3: CASRPSGSHQPQHF

D: TRBD1
size: -
V: TRBV6-5
J: TRBJ2-5
DNA: TGTGCCAGCAGTACTGGGACAGGAGGAGAGACCCAGTACTTC
CDR3: CASSTGTGGETQYF

D: TRBD1
size: -
V: TRBV7-2
J: TRBJ2-7
DNA: TGTGCCAGCAGCTTAGCGTGGACAGGGGAATACGAGCAGTACTTC
CDR3: CASSLAWTGEYEQYF

D: -
size: -
V: TRBV6-5
J: TRBJ2-4
DNA: TGTGCCAGCAGCAGCTTAGCCAAAAACATTCAGTACTTC
CDR3: CASSSLAKNIQYF

D: -
size: few
V: TRBV28
J: TRBJ1-2
DNA: TGTGCCAGCAGTCCGGCTGCTTCTTATGGCTACACCTTC
CDR3: CASSPAASYGYTF

D: TRBD2
size: many
V: TRBV4-2
J: TRBJ2-3
DNA: TGTGCCAGCAGCCGAAGAGCGGGGGACATCACAGATACGCAGTATTTT
CDR3: CASSRRAGDITDTQYF

D: -
size: -
V: TRBV28
J: TRBJ2-7
DNA: TGTGCCAGCACCCTGACCGGGAACTACGAGCAGTACTTC
CDR3: CASTLTGNYEQYF

D: -
size: -
V: TRBV18
J: TRBJ1-1
DNA: TGTGCCAGCTCAACAGGGAACACTGAAGCTTTCTTT
CDR3: CASSTGNTEAFF

D: -
size: -
V: TRBV27
J: TRBJ1-4
DNA: TGTGCCAGCAGTTTACGGGGAAGGGGTGAAAAACTGTTTTTT
CDR3: CASSLRGRGEKLFF

D: -
size: few
V: TRBV28
J: TRBJ1-5
DNA: TGTGCCAGCAGCCCTTCCGGGACCCTAGGGCTTCAGCCCCAGCATTTT
CDR3: CASSPSGTLGLQPQHF

D: TRBD2
size: few
V: TRBV28
J: TRBJ2-1
DNA: TGTGCCAGCAGGCCGGGACTAGCGGGAGGTGGGGAGCAGTTCTTC
CDR3: CASRPGLAGGGEQFF

D: -
size: -
V: TRBV4-1
J: TRBJ1-6
DNA: TGCGCCAGCAGCCAAGATGGTGACAGGAGCTCCTATAATTCACCCCTCCACTTT
CDR3: CASSQDGDRSSYNSPLHF

D: TRBD2
size: -
V: TRBV19
J: TRBJ2-3
DNA: TGTGCCAGTAGTATGGAGGGGACTAGCGGGGATACGCAGTATTTT
CDR3: CASSMEGTSGDTQYF

D: -
size: -
V: TRBV9
J: TRBJ2-2
DNA: TGTGCCAGCAGCCCCCAGGTTGCGAACACCGGGGAGCTGTTTTTT
CDR3: CASSPQVANTGELFF

D: -
size: -
V: TRBV5-4
J: TRBJ1-2
DNA: TGTGCCAGCAGCTTGGAAACAGCTCTCTATGGCTACACCTTC
CDR3: CASSLETALYGYTF

D: TRBD1
size: few
V: TRBV29-1
J: TRBJ1-1
DNA: TGCAGCGTTGAAGCCCCGGACAGGGGGATGAAAACTGAAGCTTTCTTT
CDR3: CSVEAPDRGMKTEAFF

D: TRBD2
size: -
V: TRBV10-3
J: TRBJ2-7
DNA: TGTGCCATCAGTGGTACTAGCGGCACCTACGAGCAGTACTTC
CDR3: CAISGTSGTYEQYF

D: TRBD1
size: -
V: TRBV6-5
J: TRBJ2-2
DNA: TGTGCCACTTCGCAGGGGGACACCGGGGAGCTGTTTTTT
CDR3: CATSQGDTGELFF

D: -
size: -
V: TRBV6-5
J: TRBJ2-7
DNA: TGTGCCACCTCTTACGAGCAGTACTTC
CDR3: CATSYEQYF

D: -
size: -
V: TRBV7-2
J: TRBJ1-1
DNA: TGTGCCAGCAGCTTATGGGGACGGGGAAAGACTGAAGCTTTCTTT
CDR3: CASSLWGRGKTEAFF